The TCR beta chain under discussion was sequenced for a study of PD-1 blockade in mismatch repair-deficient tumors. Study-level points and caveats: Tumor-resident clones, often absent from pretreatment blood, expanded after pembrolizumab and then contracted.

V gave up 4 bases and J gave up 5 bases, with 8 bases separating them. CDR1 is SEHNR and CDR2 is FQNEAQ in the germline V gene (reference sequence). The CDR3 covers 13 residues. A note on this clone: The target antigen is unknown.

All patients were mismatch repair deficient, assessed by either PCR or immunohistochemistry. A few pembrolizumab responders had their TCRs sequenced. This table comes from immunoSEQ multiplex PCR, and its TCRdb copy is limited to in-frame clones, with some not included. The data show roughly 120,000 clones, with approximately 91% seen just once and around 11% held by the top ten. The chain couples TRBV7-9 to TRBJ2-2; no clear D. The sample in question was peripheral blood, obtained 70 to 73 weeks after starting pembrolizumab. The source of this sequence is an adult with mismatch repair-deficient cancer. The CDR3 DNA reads TGTGCCAGCAGCTACGTACCGACCGGGGAGCTGTTTTTT. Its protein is CASSYVPTGELFF.